This T cell receptor (beta chain) was sequenced for a study of T cell repertoires in cytomegalovirus infection. Looking at the study overall: Based on public TCR beta signatures, there were indications of CMV infection and of a matching HLA type.

V was trimmed by 7 bases and J by 8 bases, leaving 17 bases between them. Germline V gene lookup returns CDR1 MDHEN and CDR2 SYDVKM. The CDR3 loop spans 14 amino acids. For this clonotype: The target antigen is unknown.

The study, taken as a whole, reports: Using cumulative public TCR beta family frequency, the authors identified those who carried CMV together with the relevant HLA. Dominant in the ex vivo response were TCR beta clonotypes restricted by HLA-C and specific for CMV.

In TCRdb, the reads were re-called with MiXCR into one record per CDR3 protein. The table records around 530,000 distinct CDR3 sequences, approximately 15% of them present only once. The V call is TRBV28, the J call TRBJ1-4, with D maybe TRBD1 (5 bases). Input material: CD8+ T cells from PBMCs. This TCR derives from a human donor in good health (CMV status not recorded). Some clones in this sample may be carry-over from other donors' samples. CDR3 bases: TGTGCCAGCACCCCGGGGCAGCTGTTCGAAAAACTGTTTTTT. Protein product: CASTPGQLFEKLFF.